This record covers a single T cell receptor beta chain. The specificity of this receptor is unknown. No per-base quality is available; no much larger clone lies one base away. CDR1 MDHEN and CDR2 SYDVKM are derived from the germline V gene. Inclusive of the bounding cysteine and phenylalanine, the CDR3 is 14 residues long. Just the 42-base CDR3 DNA is kept, in frame starting at base 1. V is clipped by 4 bases and J by 6 bases, and the sequence between their germline boundaries is 13 bases long. In this study, focal radiation therapy paired with CTLA-4 blockade (ipilimumab) was tested in patients who had chemo-refractory metastatic non-small-cell lung cancer. Library generation was performed with the immunoSEQ multiplex PCR assay. TCRdb stores this immuneACCESS table with in-frame sequences only. Part of the clones is absent; in the studies checked, under half of the shortfall reflects unresolved V genes, and no reason is known for the rest. This sample gives some 35,000 clones in total; roughly 85% of them show up just once. The ten biggest clones cover approximately 6% of the sample.

This sample was taken from a study of radiotherapy plus CTLA-4 blockade in lung cancer (dated by TCRdb to 2016 to 2018). About the investigation overall: Objective responses occurred in approximately 17% of enrolled patients, and around 30% achieved disease control. Findings and caveats that apply to the study as a whole: TCR clones derived from tumors expanded in peripheral blood after treatment with radiotherapy and ipilimumab. The strongest predictors of response, as reported, were early dynamic changes in blood T cell clones along with a rise in serum interferon-beta after radiation.

This sample comprised peripheral blood, obtained from a patient treated with radiotherapy plus ipilimumab. Rearrangement joined TRBV28 to TRBJ2-1, with no reliable assignment of the D segment. The clonotype was recovered from a human donor with non-small cell lung cancer who had stable disease on radiotherapy plus ipilimumab. The DNA sequence is TGTGCCAGCAGTTATGGGCCTTCTCGCAATGAGCAGTTCTTC. Its translation is CASSYGPSRNEQFF.